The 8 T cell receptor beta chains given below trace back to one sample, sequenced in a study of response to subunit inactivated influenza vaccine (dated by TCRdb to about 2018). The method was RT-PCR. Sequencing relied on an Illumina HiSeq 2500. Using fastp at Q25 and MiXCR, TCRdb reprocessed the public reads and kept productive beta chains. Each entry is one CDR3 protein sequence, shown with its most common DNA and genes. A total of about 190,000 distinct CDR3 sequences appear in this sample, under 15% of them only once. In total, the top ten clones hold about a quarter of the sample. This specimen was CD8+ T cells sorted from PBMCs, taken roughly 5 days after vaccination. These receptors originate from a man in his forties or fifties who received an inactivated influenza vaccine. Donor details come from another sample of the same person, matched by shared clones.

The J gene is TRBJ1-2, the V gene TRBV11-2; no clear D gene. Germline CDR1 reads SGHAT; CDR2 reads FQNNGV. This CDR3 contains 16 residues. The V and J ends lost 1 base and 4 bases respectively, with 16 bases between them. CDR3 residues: CASSLGPLSGFYGYTF. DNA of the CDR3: TGTGCCAGCAGCTTAGGCCCCCTGTCCGGGTTCTATGGCTACACCTTC.

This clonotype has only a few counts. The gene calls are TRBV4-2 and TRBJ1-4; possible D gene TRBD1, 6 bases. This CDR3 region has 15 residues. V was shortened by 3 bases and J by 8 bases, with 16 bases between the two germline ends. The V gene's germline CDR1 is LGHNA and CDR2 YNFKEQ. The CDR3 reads CASSQVPSGGEKLFF. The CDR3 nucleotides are TGTGCCAGCAGCCAGGTCCCCAGTGGGGGCGAAAAACTGTTTTTT.

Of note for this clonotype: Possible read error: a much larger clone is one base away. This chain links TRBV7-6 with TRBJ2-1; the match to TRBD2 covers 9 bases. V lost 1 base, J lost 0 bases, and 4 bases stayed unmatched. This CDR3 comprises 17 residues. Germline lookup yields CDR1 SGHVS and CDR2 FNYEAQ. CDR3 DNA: TGTGCCAGCAGCTTAGGGGTTAGCGGGAGCTCCTACAATGAGCAGTTCTTC. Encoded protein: CASSLGVSGSSYNEQFF.

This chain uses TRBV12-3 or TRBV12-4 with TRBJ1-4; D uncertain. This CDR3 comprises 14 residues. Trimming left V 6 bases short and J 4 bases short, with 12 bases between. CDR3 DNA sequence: TGTGCCAGCAGATCTGGACGGAATAATGAAAAACTGTTTTTT. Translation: CASRSGRNNEKLFF.

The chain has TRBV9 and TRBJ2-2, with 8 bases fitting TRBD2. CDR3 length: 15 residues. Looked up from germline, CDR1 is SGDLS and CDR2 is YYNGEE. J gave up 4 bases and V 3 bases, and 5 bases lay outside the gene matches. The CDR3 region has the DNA TGTGCCAGCAGCGGAAGCGGGGGACTCACCGGGGAGCTGTTTTTT. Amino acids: CASSGSGGLTGELFF.

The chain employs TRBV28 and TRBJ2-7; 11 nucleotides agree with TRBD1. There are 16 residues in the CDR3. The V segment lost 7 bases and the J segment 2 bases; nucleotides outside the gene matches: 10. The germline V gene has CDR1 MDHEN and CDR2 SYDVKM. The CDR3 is CASTDWGDRGAYEQYF. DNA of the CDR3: TGTGCCAGCACCGACTGGGGGGACAGGGGGGCCTACGAGCAGTACTTC.

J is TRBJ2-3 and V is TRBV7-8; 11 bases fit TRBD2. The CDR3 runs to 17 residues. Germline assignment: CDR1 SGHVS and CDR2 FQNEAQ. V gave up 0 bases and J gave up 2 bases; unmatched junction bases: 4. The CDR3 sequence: CASSLARTSGYTDTQYF. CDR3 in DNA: TGTGCCAGCAGCTTAGCAAGGACTAGCGGGTACACAGATACGCAGTATTTT.

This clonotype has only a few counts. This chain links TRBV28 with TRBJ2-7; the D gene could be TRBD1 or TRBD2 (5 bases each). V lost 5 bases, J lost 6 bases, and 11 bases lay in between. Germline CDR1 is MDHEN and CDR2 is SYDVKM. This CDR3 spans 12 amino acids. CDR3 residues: CASSPGAVEQYF. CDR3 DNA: TGTGCCAGCAGTCCCGGGGCCGTCGAGCAGTACTTC.